Sequencing of this TCR beta chain was carried out in a study of blood T cell repertoires in COVID-19. In the study overall: Sites in the United States, Italy and Spain provided acute and convalescent COVID-19 samples. PBMCs, B-cell-depleted T cells, or T cells were the source of the cDNA or gDNA that made up the material.

Authors' processing steps: Counts of nucleated cells, estimated from reference gene primer amplification, were obtained. The method was immunoSEQ multiplex PCR; TCRdb's version includes in-frame clones alone and lacks a portion of them. That table furnishes V, J and clone size, whereas the DNA furnished D and trimming. The repertoire includes roughly 140,000 clones, 88% of them detected once, and roughly a tenth sits in the top ten. The CDR3 spans 14 residues. The V gene end was trimmed by 6 bases and the J gene end by 2 bases; junction bases not matched to a gene: 1. Germline values: CDR1 LNHDA, CDR2 SQIVND (reference sequence).

The sequenced sample was peripheral blood. The TCR sequence derives from a man aged 50 to 60 with active or convalescent COVID-19. The V call is TRBV19, the J call TRBJ1-4, with 9 bases fitting TRBD1. The CDR3 nucleotides are TGTGCCAGTAGCGGGACAGGGACTAATGAAAAACTGTTTTTT. Its translation: CASSGTGTNEKLFF.